The sequence of this T cell receptor beta chain was determined in a study of shared clonotypes between healthy human individuals (dated by TCRdb to 2018 to 2020). Background on the whole study: A couple of women and a few men aged 18 to 49 years were included in the cohort. For each donor, CD4 naive and CD4 memory were each given three plates, CD8 naive was given two plates, and CD8 memory was given one plate. To estimate repertoire size and how much clonotypes are shared between individuals, the study performed deep sequencing of blood TCR repertoires from five healthy adults. To increase sequencing depth and limit assay-specific biases, different laboratories used diverse techniques to prepare libraries and sequence TCR repertoires. Per donor, leukapheresis produced somewhere between about 0.85 and 9.5 billion PBMCs.

CDR1 MNHEY and CDR2 SMNVEV are derived from the germline V gene (reference sequence). Cut back by 2 bases and 6 bases, the V and J ends lie 15 bases apart. From cysteine to phenylalanine, the CDR3 is 15 amino acids long. Kept here is only the CDR3 DNA, which spans 45 bases and is read in frame from base 1. TCR CDR3 regions were amplified from genomic DNA by multiplex PCR using the deep immunoSEQ assay. Extracted genomic DNA from each cell subset was spread evenly across all wells of several immunoSEQ 96-well plates, with each plate serving as a replicate. For sorted subsets, approximately 200 ng of genomic DNA, equivalent to around 29,000 T cell genomes, went into each replicate PCR. Purified libraries were measured with a Qubit 3.0 fluorometer, size-checked on a Bioanalyzer 2100, and measured again with the KAPA Library Quantification kit. Every immunoSEQ 96-well plate was sequenced on a dedicated single-read 150-cycle Illumina NextSeq 550 flow cell. Concerning the study's data processing: Because only junctional sequences without quality scores were contained in the immunoSEQ output, filtering matching that applied to full-length reads could not be performed. To assign V/J genes and CDR3, sequences were annotated using PyIR, a Python wrapper for IgBLAST v1.9, with IMGT germline references. Reads were filtered out if the reads had weak V/J assignments (E-value above 1e-6), no CDR3, stop codons, out-of-frame junctions, or ambiguous translated residues. A V3J clonotype was defined by an identical inferred V gene, J gene, and CDR3 amino acid sequence. To compute the percentage overlap between repertoires, the number of shared unique clonotypes was divided by the size of the smaller repertoire. Repertoire richness was assessed with RTK rarefaction, the Chao1 estimator, and Recon v2.1 estimates of unobserved clonotypes. Generation probabilities for all TCRbeta clonotypes obtained by the gDNA method from a handful of donors were computed using OLGA. TCRdb took this table from immuneACCESS and kept in-frame rearrangements with V and J called. Such tables lack part of the clones; where checked against another copy, unresolved V genes explain under half of the gap, and the rest is unexplained. V, J and clone size are those of that table, while D and trimming were read from the DNA. The sample table contains some 2,400,000 clones; only one count was recorded for about 94% of them. The top ten hold 0.1% to 0.15% of the sample.

Note on this clone: Its antigen target is currently unknown. The sample holds no much larger clone one base away, and base qualities are not on file.

General conclusions and limits of the study: Compared with non-shared clonotypes, the clonotypes found in all four sorted-subset donors had higher generation probabilities. Pairwise subsampling led to the expectation that sequencing depth would affect the degree of clonotype sharing among donors. Naive subsets generally had larger estimated clonotype richness than memory subsets. Across several donors, roughly 5% of naive CD4, approximately 4% of naive CD8, approximately 2.5% of memory CD4, and under 0.45% of memory CD8 clonotypes were shared. The small number of donors limited the genetic and exposure-history diversity represented. Even with the large sequencing depth, rarefaction of the sorted-subset datasets indicated that sequencing was incomplete. Sampling was limited to blood, and TCR repertoires in tissue likely differ from TCR repertoires in blood.

Healthy HIV-negative adults with no recently reported acute infections or vaccinations were included as donors. All donors were Caucasian adults living in Nashville, Tennessee, USA. CD4+ T cells were enriched by magnetic negative selection, after which naive cells were positively selected on CD45RA and the negative fraction was taken as the memory subset. Blood was obtained by leukapheresis, after which PBMCs were separated by Ficoll-Histopaque density gradient centrifugation and cryopreserved in liquid nitrogen vapor phase. Analytical flow cytometry was used to check the purity and quantity of every magnetically sorted T cell population. Each sorted fraction had its genomic DNA isolated and then quantified by UV absorbance on a Nanodrop 2000c.

The clonotype originates from a man aged 18 to 30 in good health. Sequencing used naive CD4+ T cells sorted from blood. This sample's cell subset or site label indicates: CD45RA+ positively selected. This chain is built from TRBV27 and TRBJ2-3, and the D gene may be TRBD2, 5 bases matching. In nucleotides, the sequence is TGTGCCAGCAGTTTAGATGGCCGAGGGTCGGATACGCAGTATTTT. Its translation reads: CASSLDGRGSDTQYF.